What follows are 18 T cell receptor beta chains derived from one specimen sequenced in a study of blood T cell repertoires in COVID-19. Profiled with immunoSEQ multiplex PCR; TCRdb holds only in-frame clones, not every one. The table lists around 200,000 clones, 85% to 90% of them singletons. Input material: peripheral blood. These receptors originate from a man between 18 and 35 years old with active or convalescent COVID-19.

The chain combines TRBV7-3 with TRBJ2-3, with 8 bases that match TRBD2. There are 15 residues in the CDR3. J gave up 7 bases and V 5 bases, and 11 bases lay outside the gene matches. Germline-derived CDR1 and CDR2 are SGHTA and FQGTGA. The CDR3 nucleotides are TGTGCCAGCAGCCTATCCGGGGGGGCTGAAAATACGCAGTATTTT. Translation gives CASSLSGGAENTQYF.

The chain combines TRBV2 with TRBJ2-3, with D possibly TRBD1 on 5 matching bases. Germline values: CDR1 SNHLY, CDR2 FYNNEI. The CDR3 covers 16 residues. V lost 4 bases to trimming and J lost 6 bases, with 20 bases between them. The CDR3 nucleotides are TGTGCCAGCAGTGCAAGCATTTTAGGGGTCTCGGATACGCAGTATTTT. It translates to CASSASILGVSDTQYF. The variable domain in full, with the rest retrieved from reference TRBV2 and TRBJ2-3, is EPEVTQTPSHQVTQMGQEVILRCVPISNHLYFYWYRQILGQKVEFLVSFYNNEISEKSEIFDDQFSVERPDGSNFTLKIRSTKLEDSAMYFCASSASILGVSDTQYFGPGTRLTVL.

This chain links TRBV7-9 with TRBJ2-6; D remains unclear. The V end was cut by 3 bases, the J end by 1 base, with 4 bases between. The CDR3 is 14 amino acids. Per germline, CDR1 SEHNR and CDR2 FQNEAQ (reference sequence). Here the CDR3 DNA reads TGTGCCAGCAGCTTTAAATCTGGGGCCAACGTCCTGACTTTC. Translated: CASSFKSGANVLTF.

This chain's CDR3 is CAWGKGGGYTF. CDR3 in DNA: TGTGCCTGGGGGAAGGGAGGCGGCTACACCTTC. The chain joins TRBV30 to TRBJ1-2; D is uncertain. The length of the CDR3 is 11 residues. The germline V gene has CDR1 GTSNPN and CDR2 SVGIG (reference sequence). The V end lost 5 bases, the J end lost 8 bases, and 12 bases lay between the germline ends.

This chain connects TRBV7-3 to TRBJ2-1; D possibly corresponds to TRBD1 (5 bases). The germline V gene encodes CDR1 SGHTA and CDR2 FQGTGA. V was shortened by 2 bases and J by 6 bases, with 11 bases between the two germline ends. CDR3 size: 14 residues. CDR3 nucleotide sequence: TGTGCCAGCAGCTTAGCAGGGTGGGGCAATGAGCAGTTCTTC. Its translation: CASSLAGWGNEQFF.

The chain combines TRBV11-2 with TRBJ1-1, with 7 bases lining up with TRBD1. The CDR3 covers 16 residues. Germline CDR1 SGHAT, CDR2 FQNNGV. V lost 4 bases, J lost 7 bases, and 15 bases stayed unmatched. The CDR3 protein is CASSSTGSLLTHEAFF. In DNA form, the CDR3 reads TGTGCCAGCAGCTCGACAGGGTCCCTTCTCACGCATGAAGCTTTCTTT. Full variable domain (outside the CDR3, taken from reference TRBV11-2 and TRBJ1-1): EAGVAQSPRYKIIEKRQSVAFWCNPISGHATLYWYQQILGQGPKLLIQFQNNGVVDDSQLPKDRFSAERLKGVDSTLKIQPAKLEDSAVYLCASSSTGSLLTHEAFFGQGTRLTVV.

This sequence joins TRBV6-5 and TRBJ2-1, with 7 bases matching TRBD2. V was pared by 2 bases and J by 4 bases, with 5 bases of the junction left unmatched. Germline V gene sequence: CDR1 MNHEY, CDR2 SVGAGI. The CDR3 runs 15 residues. The CDR3 spells CASSYVRGVYNEQFF. CDR3 nucleotide sequence: TGTGCCAGCAGTTACGTCCGGGGGGTGTACAATGAGCAGTTCTTC.

This clone was counted only a few times. The chain joins TRBV18 to TRBJ2-1; 10 bases match TRBD1. In germline, CDR1 is KGHSH, CDR2 LQKENI. There are 17 residues in the CDR3. Trimming cost V 2 bases and J 2 bases; bases outside gene matches: 6. The CDR3 DNA follows: TGTGCCAGCTCACCAGCAGGGGGACAGGGGACCTACAATGAGCAGTTCTTC. Translated: CASSPAGGQGTYNEQFF.

The chain uses TRBV11-2 and TRBJ1-1, with TRBD1 matching 7 bases. The CDR3 has 15 amino acids. The germline CDR1 and CDR2 sequences are SGHAT and FQNNGV. Losses at the gene ends were 5 bases for V and 6 bases for J; bases not matched to a gene: 12. This chain's CDR3 is CASSIHDGTAPEAFF. The CDR3 DNA sequence: TGTGCCAGCAGCATCCATGACGGGACAGCTCCTGAAGCTTTCTTT.

The rearrangement links TRBV28 to TRBJ1-2; D might be TRBD1 (5 bases). V lost 2 bases, J lost 4 bases, and 11 bases lay in between. The CDR3 contains 14 residues. The V gene's germline CDR1 is MDHEN and CDR2 SYDVKM. CDR3 nucleotide sequence: TGTGCCAGCAGTTTACGGCAGGGTATCTATGGCTACACCTTC. Encoded protein: CASSLRQGIYGYTF.

The chain joins TRBV4-1 to TRBJ1-4; possible D gene TRBD1, 6 bases. Trimming stripped 2 bases from V and 4 bases from J, with 11 bases between. This CDR3 is 15 amino acids long. The germline gives CDR1 MGHRA, CDR2 YSYEKL. CDR3: CASSQTRGFNEKLFF. The CDR3 DNA reads as TGCGCCAGCAGCCAAACCAGGGGTTTTAATGAAAAACTGTTTTTT.

This chain uses TRBV11-1 with TRBJ2-7; 7 bases are a match to TRBD1. V dropped 5 bases and J dropped 1; count of bases not matched to a gene: 5. The CDR3 sequence is 14 residues long. Germline lookup yields CDR1 SGHAT and CDR2 FQDESV (reference sequence). CDR3 protein: CASSPTGTSYEQYF. The CDR3 coding sequence is TGTGCCAGCAGCCCGACAGGGACATCCTACGAGCAGTACTTC.

The chain couples TRBV7-2 to TRBJ2-3; TRBD2 matches at 10 bases. The ends lost 1 base at V and 1 base at J; junction bases unmatched: 8. CDR1 and CDR2 (germline): SGHTA, FQGNSA. The CDR3 is 18 amino acids. The CDR3 DNA reads TGTGCCAGCAGCTTAGTGCCTAGCGGGAGTTTGGGCACAGATACGCAGTATTTT. This codes for CASSLVPSGSLGTDTQYF.

The chain links TRBV6-5 to TRBJ1-5; 9 bases align to TRBD1. There are 15 residues in the CDR3. V trimming: 7 bases; J trimming: 7 bases; junction bases outside the gene matches: 11. Germline V gene lookup returns CDR1 MNHEY and CDR2 SVGAGI. The CDR3 region is CASTRLTGGRQPQHF. The DNA of the CDR3 is TGTGCCAGCACGAGACTCACAGGGGGCCGGCAGCCCCAGCATTTT.

The CDR3, as DNA: TGTGCCAGCAGTGAATCGATCCCGGGAGCTAACTATGGCTACACCTTC. The encoded protein is CASSESIPGANYGYTF. V gene TRBV25-1 combines with J gene TRBJ1-2; D gene uncertain. Germline V CDR1 and CDR2: MGHDK, SYGVNS. This CDR3 region has 16 residues. Trimming took off 1 base at V and 0 bases at J, with 12 bases between the two ends.

The gene calls are TRBV4-1 and TRBJ2-7, with 9 bases fitting TRBD1. Germline lookup yields CDR1 MGHRA and CDR2 YSYEKL. The CDR3 loop spans 15 amino acids. V gave up 0 bases and J gave up 3 bases; unmatched junction bases: 3. The CDR3, as DNA: TGCGCCAGCAGCCAAGATTTGGACAGGGGCTACGAGCAGTACTTC. It translates to CASSQDLDRGYEQYF.

This chain links TRBV30 with TRBJ1-1; D not resolved. The CDR3 runs to 12 residues. V was shortened by 2 bases and J by 1 base, with 5 bases between the two germline ends. The germline V gene has CDR1 GTSNPN and CDR2 SVGIG (reference sequence). CDR3 DNA sequence: TGTGCCTGGAGTCAGGAGAACACTGAAGCTTTCTTT. Translation gives CAWSQENTEAFF.

This clone has just one count. This sequence joins TRBV18 and TRBJ2-3, with a weak D call TRBD2 (6 bases). This CDR3 is 15 amino acids long. With 3 bases removed from V and 5 bases from J, the gap between germline ends came to 15 bases. The germline CDR1 and CDR2 sequences are KGHSH and LQKENI. The CDR3 is CASSPMTRVVDTQYF. CDR3 bases: TGTGCCAGCTCACCGATGACTAGAGTCGTAGATACGCAGTATTTT.